Ten or more counts support the clone carrying this T cell receptor beta chain. The library targeted TCRbeta and was prepared with unique molecular identifiers. TCRdb processed the PCR reads anew with MiXCR; each CDR3 protein has one entry. The table has about 190,000 distinct CDR3 sequences, 6.5% to 7.5% seen once; the top ten hold roughly 3%. The data are from a study of T-cell reconstitution after alpha-beta-depleted transplantation in children. Losses at the gene ends were 8 bases for V and 4 bases for J; bases not matched to a gene: 10. CDR1 is DFQATT, CDR2 SNEGSKA, per germline (reference sequence). CDR3 length: 14 residues.

The sequenced sample was PBMCs from the stem cell graft donor, obtained from the stem cell graft. The sequence was collected from a human donor who donated a stem cell graft to a child with Wiskott-Aldrich syndrome. This chain uses TRBV20-1 with TRBJ2-7, with 11 bases lining up with TRBD2. The CDR3 DNA follows: TGCAGTTTTTTACTGACTAGCGGGGCTTACGAGCAGTACTTC. Protein: CSFLLTSGAYEQYF.